The 15 T cell receptor beta chains in this list originate from one sample, sequenced in a study of regulatory T cells in long-lasting Graves disease. Described time point: newly diagnosed GD, antithyroid drugs for less than 3 months. Researchers made the TCR library from RNA that was extracted from PBMCs. HTBI primers from iRepertoire and Arm-PCR of CDR3 regions yielded the TCR beta libraries. TCRdb processed the multiplex PCR reads anew with MiXCR; each CDR3 protein has one entry. The sample lists roughly 430,000 distinct CDR3 sequences, about a sixth seen once, with roughly a tenth in the top ten. The data were also submitted as part of a second study, on T cells in Graves' hyperthyroidism and ophthalmopathy.

Sequenced material: peripheral blood mononuclear cells (PBMCs), taken at new diagnosis, from a patient treated with antithyroid drugs. These receptors were obtained from a woman in her thirties with Graves disease.

The sample holds one count of this clonotype. A read error may be the cause here, since a much bigger clone is one base away. The chain has TRBV9 and TRBJ2-7; no clear D gene. CDR1 is SGDLS and CDR2 is YYNGEE in the germline V gene. The CDR3 is 15 residues long. CDR3 loop: CASSVGPSMGDELYF. The CDR3, as DNA: TGTGCCAGCAGCGTAGGCCCCTCGATGGGTGACGAGCTGTACTTC.

At least ten counts were recorded for this clonotype. The rearrangement links TRBV3-1 to TRBJ2-2; the D is unclear. Deletions cut 6 bases from V and 4 bases from J, with 12 bases between. The CDR3 extends over 14 amino acids. The V gene's germline CDR1 is LGHDT and CDR2 YNNKEL (reference sequence). Here the CDR3 reads CASSRLEFTGELFF. The DNA for the CDR3 is TGTGCCAGCAGTCGACTGGAATTCACCGGGGAGCTGTTTTTT.

This clonotype was seen repeatedly, ten times or more. The chain is built from TRBV5-4 and TRBJ1-1; 7 positions agree with TRBD1. Germline lookup yields CDR1 SGHNT and CDR2 YYREEE (reference sequence). The CDR3 length is 14 residues. J was trimmed by 5 bases and V by 4 bases; bases with no gene match: 8. The CDR3 is CASSPRQGWTEAFF. Here the CDR3 DNA reads TGTGCCAGCAGCCCAAGACAGGGATGGACTGAAGCTTTCTTT.

This clonotype was seen repeatedly, ten times or more. V usage is TRBV12-3 or TRBV12-4 and J usage is TRBJ1-2; a possible D gene is TRBD1 (5 bases). CDR3 length equals 16 residues. Trimming pared 6 bases from V and 6 bases from J, leaving 23 bases between. The CDR3 DNA is TGTGCCAGCAGCCCCTCTTTTAGGGGAATGATGGATGGCTACACCTTC. This sequence encodes CASSPSFRGMMDGYTF.

This clonotype was detected only a few times. A read error may produce the germline difference seen at one junction end. The CDR3 sequence is CASNLAGLEQFF. CDR3 coding DNA: TGTGCCAGCAACTTAGCGGGACTAGAGCAGTTCTTC. The rearrangement joins TRBV7-2 to TRBJ2-1; 8 nucleotides align to TRBD2. CDR1 SGHTA and CDR2 FQGNSA come from the germline V gene. CDR3 length: 12 residues.

The J gene is TRBJ2-5, the V gene TRBV7-9; 10 nucleotides align to TRBD1. CDR3 length: 16 amino acids. CDR1 is SEHNR, CDR2 FQNEAQ, per germline (reference sequence). Germline trimming cut 3 bases from V and 5 bases from J; bases unmatched to any gene: 9. The CDR3 loop is CASSFGGQGLRETQYF. For the CDR3, the DNA is TGTGCCAGCAGCTTTGGGGGACAGGGGTTGAGGGAGACCCAGTACTTC.

The chain uses TRBV28 and TRBJ1-1; D is undetermined. The length of the CDR3 is 11 residues. Germline values: CDR1 MDHEN, CDR2 SYDVKM. V dropped 8 bases and J dropped 6 bases, with 10 bases sitting between them. For the CDR3, the DNA is TGTGCCAGCCGGGGATACGCTGAAGCTTTCTTT. It encodes CASRGYAEAFF. The variable domain in full, with the rest retrieved from reference TRBV28 and TRBJ1-1, is DVKVTQSSRYLVKRTGEKVFLECVQDMDHENMFWYRQDPGLGLRLIYFSYDVKMKEKGDIPEGYSVSREKKERFSLILESASTNQTSMYLCASRGYAEAFFGQGTRLTVV.

The chain joins TRBV29-1 to TRBJ2-4; tentatively, D is TRBD1 or TRBD2 (5 bases each). The CDR3 spans 14 residues. The V end was cut by 4 bases, the J end by 6 bases, with 16 bases between. From germline, CDR1 is SQVTM and CDR2 ANQGSEA. The CDR3 is CSVGFLAGTNIQYF. Here the CDR3 DNA reads TGCAGCGTTGGATTTTTGGCAGGGACAAACATTCAGTACTTC.

There are many counts of this clonotype. The V call is TRBV28, the J call TRBJ2-3; 13 bases align to TRBD2. The CDR3 runs to 13 residues. With 11 bases clipped from V and 1 base from J, the junction kept 0 bases outside the gene matches. The germline gives CDR1 MDHEN, CDR2 SYDVKM. In nucleotides, the CDR3 is TGTGCCGGGACTAGCGGGGGCACAGATACGCAGTATTTT. Protein: CAGTSGGTDTQYF.

Many counts were recorded for this clonotype. The V gene is TRBV11-1, the J gene TRBJ1-4; 11 bases match TRBD1. The junction had 5 bases not matched to a gene; V was cut back by 5 bases and J by 6 bases. Germline assignment: CDR1 SGHAT and CDR2 FQDESV (reference sequence). CDR3 length: 15 residues. The CDR3 DNA follows: TGTGCCAGCAGCCGAAGGACAGGGGGCGATGAAAAACTGTTTTTT. Translated, it gives CASSRRTGGDEKLFF.

Concerning this clonotype itself: A much larger clone lies a single base off, so this may be a read error. The rearrangement uses TRBV19 and TRBJ2-7; TRBD2 matches at 12 bases. V gave up 6 bases and J gave up 9 bases; unmatched junction bases: 9. This CDR3 has 14 residues. The V gene's germline CDR1 is LNHDA and CDR2 SQIVND (reference sequence). CDR3 amino acids: CASRTSGRFGVQYF. CDR3 coding DNA: TGTGCCAGTAGGACTAGCGGGAGATTCGGCGTGCAGTACTTC. Full variable domain (remainder filled in from reference TRBV19 and TRBJ2-7): DGGITQSPKYLFRKEGQNVTLSCEQNLNHDAMYWYRQDPGQGLRLIYYSQIVNDFQKGDIAEGYSVSREKKESFPLTVTSAQKNPTAFYLCASRTSGRFGVQYFGPGTRLTVT.

This clonotype was found many times. The CDR3 region has the DNA TGTGCCTGGAACAGTCTAGCGGGGGCCACAGATACGCAGTATTTT. This sequence encodes CAWNSLAGATDTQYF. J is TRBJ2-3 and V is TRBV30; 10 bases agree with TRBD2. In germline, CDR1 is GTSNPN, CDR2 SVGIG (reference sequence). The V and J ends lost 4 bases and 2 bases, in that order; junction bases with no gene match: 6. This CDR3 has 15 residues.

The chain has TRBV4-2 and TRBJ2-2; a possible D gene is TRBD2 (6 bases). Per the germline V gene, CDR1 is LGHNA and CDR2 is YNFKEQ. Trimming removed 1 base at V and 2 bases at J, with 11 bases between. The CDR3 consists of 16 residues. CDR3 DNA: TGTGCCAGCAGCCAAGCTTGGAGGGACAACACCGGGGAGCTGTTTTTT. Amino acid sequence: CASSQAWRDNTGELFF.

This clonotype has at least ten counts. The rearrangement uses TRBV27 and TRBJ2-7; possible D gene TRBD1, 6 bases. V was trimmed by 6 bases and J by 4 bases, leaving 13 bases between them. Germline V gene sequence: CDR1 MNHEY, CDR2 SMNVEV (reference sequence). The length of the CDR3 is 13 residues. The CDR3 region has the DNA TGTGCCAGCAGATCCAGGGGAGTTTACGAGCAGTACTTC. This translates into CASRSRGVYEQYF.

As for this clonotype: A far larger clone is a single base away, which makes a read error likely. This sequence joins TRBV13 and TRBJ1-1; D is unresolved. This CDR3 is 15 amino acids long. The V gene's germline CDR1 is PRHDT and CDR2 FYEKMQ (reference sequence). The CDR3 region is CASSEALDTSTEGFF. CDR3 nucleotides: TGTGCCAGCAGTGAAGCGCTTGACACCAGCACTGAAGGTTTCTTT.